This record concerns one T cell receptor (beta chain) sequence. The antigen is not known. Alongside a J-beta primer mix, a sample-barcoded 5' primer served in a second PCR lasting about 7 to 11 cycles. Researchers report that a template-switch adaptor with 12 random nucleotides tagged each cDNA molecule. TCRdb reprocessed the 5' RACE reads with MiXCR, giving one entry per CDR3 protein. The sample shows 700,000 to 1,000,000 distinct CDR3 sequences, roughly 44% of them seen only once. These data are taken from a study of blood T cells in healthy people across ages. Findings of the study overall: TCR beta diversity per million T cells fell roughly linearly with age. Researchers report that TCR beta diversity correlated strongly with naive T cell percentage. The lack of PBMC sorting stopped any conclusive naive versus antigen-experienced comparison.

Per the germline V gene, CDR1 is MNHNS and CDR2 is SASEGT. The CDR3 covers 15 residues. The chain joins TRBV6-1 to TRBJ2-1; no definite D call. The J call is doubtful: the DNA matches TRBJ2-7 better. Input material: blood. The TCR was taken from a man aged 60-69 years in good health. CDR3 sequence: CASSEAALSFYEQYF. The CDR3 DNA reads as TGTGCCAGCAGTGAAGCGGCGTTGAGCTTCTACGAGCAGTACTTC.